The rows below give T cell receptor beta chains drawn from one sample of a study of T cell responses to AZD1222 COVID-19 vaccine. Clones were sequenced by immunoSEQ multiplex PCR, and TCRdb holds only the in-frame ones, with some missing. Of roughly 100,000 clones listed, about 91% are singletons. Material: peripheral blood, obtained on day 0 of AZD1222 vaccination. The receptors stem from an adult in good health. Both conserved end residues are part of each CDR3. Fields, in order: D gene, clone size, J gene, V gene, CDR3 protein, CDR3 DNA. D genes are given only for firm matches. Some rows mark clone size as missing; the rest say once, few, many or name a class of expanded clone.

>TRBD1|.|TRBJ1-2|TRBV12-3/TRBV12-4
CASKRTGAAGYTF
TGTGCCAGCAAGCGGACAGGGGCGGCTGGCTACACCTTC
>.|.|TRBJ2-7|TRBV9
CASSLNPEGSYEQYF
TGTGCCAGCTCTTTAAACCCCGAGGGCTCCTACGAGCAGTACTTC
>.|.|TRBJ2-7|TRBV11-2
CASSRVGPNYEQYF
TGTGCCAGCAGCCGTGTGGGACCCAACTACGAGCAGTACTTC
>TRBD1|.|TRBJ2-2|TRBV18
CASSPGTGATGELFF
TGTGCCAGCTCCCCCGGGACAGGGGCCACCGGGGAGCTGTTTTTT
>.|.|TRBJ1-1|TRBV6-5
CASRGGTEAFF
TGTGCCAGCAGAGGAGGCACTGAAGCTTTCTTT
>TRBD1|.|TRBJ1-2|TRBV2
CASNGQGLYGYTF
TGTGCCAGCAATGGACAGGGACTCTATGGCTACACCTTC
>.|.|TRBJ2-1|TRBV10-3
CAISSNNNEQFF
TGTGCCATCAGTTCTAACAACAATGAGCAGTTCTTC
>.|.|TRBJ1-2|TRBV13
CASSLGRGAGGYTF
TGTGCCAGCAGCTTAGGAAGGGGCGCGGGTGGCTACACCTTC
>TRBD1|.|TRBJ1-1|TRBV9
CASSSSSDRGGINTEAFF
TGTGCCAGCAGCTCCAGTAGCGACAGGGGCGGAATCAACACTGAAGCTTTCTTT
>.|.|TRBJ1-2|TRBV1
CTSSQDTVRVGPSNYGYTF
TGCACCAGCAGCCAAGATACCGTCCGGGTTGGGCCCTCTAACTATGGCTACACCTTC
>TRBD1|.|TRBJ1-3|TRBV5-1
CASSSTGSTGNTIYF
TGCGCCAGCAGCTCGACAGGGTCCACTGGAAACACCATATATTTT
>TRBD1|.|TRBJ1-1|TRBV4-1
CASSLGGGGTEAFF
TGCGCCAGCAGCCTCGGGGGAGGGGGCACTGAGGCTTTCTTT
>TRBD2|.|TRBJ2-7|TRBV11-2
CASSLYGGAVYEQYF
TGTGCCAGCAGCTTATACGGGGGGGCCGTATACGAGCAGTACTTC
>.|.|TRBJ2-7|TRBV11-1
CASSYRGNFYEQYF
TGTGCCAGCAGCTATCGGGGTAACTTCTACGAGCAGTACTTC
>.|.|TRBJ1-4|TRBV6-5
CASRGGATNEKLFF
TGTGCCAGCAGAGGGGGGGCAACTAATGAAAAACTGTTTTTT
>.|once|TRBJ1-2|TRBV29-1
CSVSEMGYGYTF
TGCAGCGTTTCTGAAATGGGGTATGGCTACACCTTC
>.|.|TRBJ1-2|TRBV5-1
CASRDLTERGYTF
TGCGCCAGCAGGGATCTCACGGAGCGGGGCTACACCTTC
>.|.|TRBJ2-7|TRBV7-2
CASSQQMGEQYF
TGTGCCAGCAGCCAACAGATGGGCGAGCAGTACTTC
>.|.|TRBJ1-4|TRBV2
CATSLQGSATNEKLFF
TGTGCCACCAGTCTACAGGGATCTGCAACTAATGAAAAACTGTTTTTT
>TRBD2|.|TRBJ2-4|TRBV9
CASSVDSGGRHFFQYF
TGTGCCAGCAGCGTAGATAGTGGCGGGAGGCATTTTTTTCAGTACTTC
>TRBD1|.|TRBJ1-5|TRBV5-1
CASSSTGEDQPQHF
TGCGCCAGCAGCTCGACAGGGGAAGATCAGCCCCAGCATTTT
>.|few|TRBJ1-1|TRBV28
CASSLEVTEAFF
TGTGCCAGCAGCCTAGAAGTAACTGAAGCTTTCTTT
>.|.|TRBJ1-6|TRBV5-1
CASSTGSSYNSPLHF
TGCGCCAGCAGCACGGGGAGCTCCTATAATTCACCCCTCCACTTT
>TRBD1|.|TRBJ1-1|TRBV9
CASSVTTGRNTEAFF
TGTGCCAGCAGCGTAACGACAGGGAGGAACACTGAAGCTTTCTTT
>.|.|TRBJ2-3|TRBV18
CASSPPRRGPDTDTQYF
TGTGCCAGCTCACCACCACGCCGGGGGCCGGACACAGATACGCAGTATTTT
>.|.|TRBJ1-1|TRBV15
CATSRAQTGVNTEAFF
TGTGCCACCAGCAGAGCCCAGACAGGAGTCAACACTGAAGCTTTCTTT
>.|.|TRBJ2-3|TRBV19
CASSSDSTTDTQYF
TGTGCCAGTAGTTCGGACAGTACCACAGATACGCAGTATTTT